The 16 T cell receptor beta chains in this list originate from one sample, sequenced in a study of EBV T-cell therapy then PD-1 blockade in nasopharyngeal carcinoma. The repertoire was sequenced with immunoSEQ multiplex PCR; TCRdb's copy has only in-frame clones and lacks some. This table has about 17,000 clones, approximately 88% appearing once. Their specific antigens are unknown. Treatment indicated: AdE1-LMPpoly-expanded autologous EBV-specific T-cell therapy followed by anti-PD-1 nivolumab. The starting material was CD8+ T cells from blood, obtained at day 0 from a patient whose treatment included autologous EBV-specific T cells and nivolumab. These receptors originate from a man aged 35 to 55 with nasopharyngeal carcinoma.

V and J are TRBV6-2 or TRBV6-3 and TRBJ2-1; D is unresolved. The V gene lost 6 bases and the J gene lost 8 bases, with 17 bases spanning the gap. The CDR3 consists of 14 residues. Germline CDR1 is MNHEY and CDR2 is SVGEGT. The CDR3 DNA sequence: TGTGCCAGCAGCCCTAATTACGTTTCGGATGAGCAGTTCTTC. As protein: CASSPNYVSDEQFF.

The rearrangement uses TRBV6-5 and TRBJ2-7; TRBD2 agrees at 7 bases. Germline assignment: CDR1 MNHEY and CDR2 SVGAGI. The V gene end was trimmed by 1 base and the J gene end by 0 bases; junction bases not matched to a gene: 3. The length of the CDR3 is 15 residues. The CDR3 spells CASSYWGGLSYEQYF. CDR3 coding DNA: TGTGCCAGCAGTTACTGGGGAGGGCTCTCCTACGAGCAGTACTTC.

The CDR3, as DNA: TGTGCCAGCAGCTTGGCGGGATCTCGAGGGTACGAGCAGTACTTC. This encodes CASSLAGSRGYEQYF. The chain links TRBV5-4 to TRBJ2-7, with a weak D call TRBD2 (5 bases). The CDR3 is made up of 15 amino acids. Germline CDR1 reads SGHNT; CDR2 reads YYREEE (reference sequence). Trimming shortened V by 0 bases and J by 4 bases, and 14 bases separated the two germline ends.

This clone was recorded a few times. The CDR3 region is CASSLLTGGGSPLHF. Here the CDR3 DNA reads TGTGCCAGCAGCTTACTAACAGGGGGCGGTTCACCCCTCCACTTT. This chain joins TRBV7-9 and TRBJ1-6, with 9 positions matching TRBD1. The CDR3 extends over 15 amino acids. V dropped 2 bases and J dropped 9; count of bases not matched to a gene: 5. Germline-derived CDR1 and CDR2 are SEHNR and FQNEAQ (reference sequence). Together with reference TRBV7-9 and TRBJ1-6, the CDR3 gives the full variable domain: DTGVSQNPRHKITKRGQNVTFRCDPISEHNRLYWYRQTLGQGPEFLTYFQNEAQLEKSRLLSDRFSAERPKGSFSTLEIQRTEQGDSAMYLCASSLLTGGGSPLHFGNGTRLTVT.

The chain is built from TRBV15 and TRBJ1-4; 9 bases are a match to TRBD1. Per the germline V gene, CDR1 is LNHNV and CDR2 is YYDKDF (reference sequence). Trimming cost V 1 base and J 4 bases; bases outside gene matches: 1. This CDR3 region has 15 residues. The CDR3 loop is CATSRGTGDNEKLFF. In DNA, the CDR3 is TGTGCCACCAGCAGAGGGACAGGGGATAATGAAAAACTGTTTTTT.

This clone was seen a few times. The chain carries TRBV27 and TRBJ1-2; 8 bases line up with TRBD1. Germline V gene lookup returns CDR1 MNHEY and CDR2 SMNVEV (reference sequence). Unmatched junction bases numbered 3, after V lost 7 bases and J lost 5 bases. The CDR3 is 12 residues long. The CDR3 loop is CASTTGGYGYTF. The CDR3 nucleotides read TGTGCCAGCACCACAGGGGGGTATGGCTACACCTTC.

This clone showed up just once. The chain recombines TRBV28 with TRBJ1-6, with 7 bases matching TRBD1. The CDR3 spans 14 residues. The V segment lost 7 bases and the J segment 9 bases; nucleotides outside the gene matches: 9. From germline, CDR1 is MDHEN and CDR2 SYDVKM. The DNA of the CDR3 is TGTGCCAGCACCCTCAGAGGGGGCTTTTCACCCCTCCACTTT. Translating gives CASTLRGGFSPLHF.

For the CDR3, the DNA is TGTGCCAGCAGCTTAACGGGGGGCTACAATGAGCAGTTCTTC. Amino acid sequence: CASSLTGGYNEQFF. V is TRBV7-3 and J is TRBJ2-1; D is possibly TRBD2 (6 bases). The germline V gene encodes CDR1 SGHTA and CDR2 FQGTGA. This CDR3 has 14 amino acids. V lost 0 bases and J lost 3, with 6 bases in between.

This chain connects TRBV4-2 to TRBJ1-3; D ambiguous. The CDR3 covers 15 residues. V gave up 2 bases and J gave up 6 bases, with 14 bases separating them. The V gene's germline CDR1 is LGHNA and CDR2 YNFKEQ. CDR3 in amino acids: CASSQQLAEENTIYF. The CDR3 DNA follows: TGTGCCAGCAGCCAACAGTTGGCGGAGGAAAACACCATATATTTT.

The rearrangement links TRBV9 to TRBJ2-6; 10 bases are a match to TRBD2. Germline loops: CDR1 SGDLS, CDR2 YYNGEE. With V trimmed by 2 bases and J by 4 bases, 3 bases remained unmatched. The CDR3 spans 16 residues. The CDR3 DNA reads TGTGCCAGCAGCGTGCTAGCGGGGGTCGGGGCCAACGTCCTGACTTTC. It encodes CASSVLAGVGANVLTF.

The chain links TRBV4-3 to TRBJ1-3; no clear D. The CDR3 totals 13 residues. V lost 3 bases and J lost 3, with 6 bases in between. Germline V gene data show CDR1 as LGHNA and CDR2 as YSLEER. CDR3 in DNA: TGCGCCAGCAGCCAGTTTTTTGGAAACACCATATATTTT. It encodes CASSQFFGNTIYF.

The chain links TRBV7-9 to TRBJ2-2, with no clear D. The germline gives CDR1 SEHNR, CDR2 FQNEAQ (reference sequence). The CDR3 length is 17 residues. The V gene lost 4 bases and the J gene lost 4 bases, with 19 bases spanning the gap. The CDR3 DNA reads as TGTGCCAGCAGCTCAGCAGGATGTAGGATTTGCACCGGGGAGCTGTTTTTT. It is translated as CASSSAGCRICTGELFF.

This chain uses TRBV13 with TRBJ2-1, with D possibly matching TRBD1 (6 bases). The germline V and J ends were trimmed by 4 bases and 5 bases, with 21 bases remaining between them. This CDR3 is built from 17 residues. CDR1 is PRHDT, CDR2 FYEKMQ, per germline (reference sequence). CDR3 region: CASSSTHVLGADNEQFF. In DNA, the CDR3 is TGTGCCAGCAGCTCCACCCATGTACTGGGGGCGGACAATGAGCAGTTCTTC.

V is TRBV9 and J is TRBJ2-1, with a weak D call TRBD2 (5 bases). This CDR3 spans 15 amino acids. V lost 0 bases to trimming and J lost 8 bases, with 15 bases between them. From germline, CDR1 is SGDLS and CDR2 YYNGEE. CDR3 sequence reads: CASSVGGRPVDEQFF. The CDR3 DNA is TGTGCCAGCAGCGTAGGAGGGCGACCCGTGGATGAGCAGTTCTTC.

The gene calls are TRBV12-3 or TRBV12-4 and TRBJ1-1; 8 bases fit TRBD1. This CDR3 has 13 residues. V lost 6 bases and J lost 7; bases outside the gene matches: 7. CDR3 in amino acids: CASRTQGAGEAFF. The CDR3 nucleotides are TGTGCCAGCAGGACTCAGGGGGCGGGTGAAGCTTTCTTT.

The chain combines TRBV6-4 with TRBJ2-1; 9 nucleotides align to TRBD1. The CDR3 consists of 13 residues. Trimming cost V 0 bases and J 9 bases; bases outside gene matches: 0. The germline CDR1 and CDR2 sequences are MRHNA and SNTAGT. The CDR3 reads CASSDSDRGEQFF. For the CDR3, the DNA is TGTGCCAGCAGTGACTCGGACAGGGGTGAGCAGTTCTTC.